One T cell receptor (beta chain) is described in this entry. This sample is part of a study of blood T cell repertoires in COVID-19. Study information: COVID-19 samples collected from the United States, Italy and Spain covered acute and convalescent phases.

Enrollees, roughly 18 to 89 years old, lived in approximately 25 US areas. Assignment of participants to cohorts was predicated upon participant-reported clinical history. In the original analysis: Reference gene primer amplification yielded estimated nucleated cell counts. The repertoire was sequenced with immunoSEQ multiplex PCR; TCRdb's copy has only in-frame clones and lacks some. D and trimming come from the DNA, and the V and J calls and clone size come from that table. Of 270,000 or so clones listed, 85% to 90% were seen once; the top ten hold about 4%. Sequenced sample: PBMCs or T cells enriched from blood (not recorded which). The clonotype was recovered from a woman aged 25 to 39 with acute COVID-19.

DNA of the CDR3: TGTGCCAGCAGGACAGGGGGCGAGGGGTACAATGAGCAGTTCTTC. Its translation is CASRTGGEGYNEQFF. V is TRBV27 and J is TRBJ2-1; TRBD1 aligns across 10 bases. J lost 4 bases, V lost 6 bases, and 6 bases had no gene match. The germline V gene encodes CDR1 MNHEY and CDR2 SMNVEV (reference sequence). The length of the CDR3 is 15 residues.